This T cell receptor beta chain emerged from a study of cytomegalovirus exposure and HLA in healthy donors (dated by TCRdb to the late 2010s). With regard to the full study: According to an earlier analysis of 587 of the donors, roughly 180 million T cells yielded 117 million unique TCR beta sequences and approximately 300 Gb of sequence data. All discovery cohort repertoires had been generated on a single sequencing platform. High-throughput TCR immunosequencing, statistical association of individual TCRs with disease status, and machine learning were combined to predict cytomegalovirus infection status. Of the roughly 430 genotyped donors, about 84% fell in the genetic ancestry cluster associated with self-reported Caucasian donors. In a later genetic analysis, genome-wide SNP genotypes for about 60% of the 666 donors were used, and that subset was treated as a discovery cohort. The aim of the study was to test whether cataloging public T cell receptors could identify signatures of past pathogen exposure. An early release covering more than 500 HLA-typed donors comprised approximately 290 gigabases of sequencing data and 85 million to 100 million unique TCR sequences. HLA typing covered class I and class II loci at four-digit resolution. In the later analysis, no new phenotypic data were used to find candidate immune exposures; instead, reliance was placed on TCR beta sequences and their occurrence across donors. A separate validation cohort of over a hundred different subjects was used in addition to the 666-subject first cohort. The T cell repertoires of around 670 subjects were profiled by immunosequencing and related to cytomegalovirus serostatus. A few DR-DQ haplotypes were treated as single units for association and clustering because of strong linkage in the cohort. Donor age, sex, ethnicity and CMV serostatus were compiled together with the repertoire data. In a later analysis, previously published TCR beta repertoires from 550 to 750 donors were re-analyzed and high-resolution HLA genotyping was added so that TCR occurrence patterns could be studied. Among 300 to 500 genotyped donors of the cohort, an average of approximately 220,000 unique TCR beta nucleotide sequences was sequenced per donor, of which approximately 18% were non-productive. An earlier analysis of roughly 580 of the donors used high-throughput TCR beta sequencing to judge whether each TCR beta V gene segment behaved as functional or pseudogenic. The number of donors typed differed by locus, with roughly 629-640 for A, B, C, DRB1 and DQB1, 522 for DQA1, about 610 for DPA1, and some 470 for DPB1. Overall study outcomes, separate from this receptor: An association between a missense DCLRE1C variant and V-gene and J-gene trimming of TCR beta chains was found in a later genetic analysis and replicated in an independent cohort. In an earlier analysis of under 600 of the donors, most TCR beta V segments were observed in productive rearrangements about 87% or about 30% of the time, broadly matching IMGT annotations. Because HLA typing was missing for some donors at each locus, association tests included only the typed subset. This cohort had only TCR beta chains sequenced, and the lack of alpha or paired-chain data limited which features could be detected. A further reported finding was that TCR beta sequences accurately predicted the HLA-A and HLA-B alleles for most subjects in the first cohort. The study listed 150 to 200 TCR beta chains as associated with cytomegalovirus. In a later analysis, HLA-associated TCR beta chains showed more clonal expansion and lower generation probabilities than non-associated chains that were equally common. Compared with the roughly 720-donor mean, donors in an Asian-associated ancestry cluster had fewer N-insertions in productive TCRs, according to a later genetic analysis. Linkage disequilibrium might explain the correlated functional status among segregating V segments, but an unknown experimental factor could not be excluded. CMV serostatus was the only immune exposure information available for the cohort. The authors suggested that the approach could potentially be generalized to other disease states and immunological phenotypes. Presence/absence analyses assumed roughly uniform sequencing depth across donors, an assumption that may not hold. Most CMV-associated TCR beta chains appeared to be HLA-restricted in a later analysis, and the HLA associations seemed to be driven largely by CMV exposure. A later analysis reported that several top co-occurrence clusters appeared linked to parvovirus B19, influenza, CMV and Epstein-Barr virus. A cluster of highly shared sequence variants was judged likely to represent a technical artifact of the sequencing pipeline. In vitro tests confirmed that three of the cytomegalovirus-associated TCR beta chains recognize cytomegalovirus antigens. Across donors, most TCR sequences were observed very rarely, whereas some public TCRs were present in many individuals. Some IMGT-functional V segments, including TRBV6-2 and TRBV6-3, could not be told apart with the 87-base-pair reads, so those segments were excluded. When HLA alleles, especially DR and DQ, strongly co-occurred, attributing TCR associations to individual alleles was difficult. Specific HLA alleles were associated with over 15,000 TCR beta sequences at a false discovery rate of 0.05 in a later analysis. In a later analysis, TCR association rates were found to vary across HLA loci, with the most associated TCRs seen for DRB1 alleles and the fewest for HLA-C alleles. Cytomegalovirus status was reported to be diagnosed by the classifier with high specificity and sensitivity in both the original and validation cohorts. The earlier analysis of 450 to 700 of the donors excluded fewer than 20 rarely observed V segments, including chromosome 9 orphons, because counts were too low.

From the germline V gene, CDR1 is WSHSY and CDR2 is SAAADI. Including the terminal cysteine and phenylalanine, the CDR3 comprises 13 residues. Only the CDR3 part of the read is kept: 39 bases, read in frame from the first base. Receptors were amplified or captured by the immunoSEQ multiplex PCR assay. For the multiplex PCR, a mixture combining 60 forward primers for TCR Vbeta segments and 13 reverse primers for TCR Jbeta segments was used. The CDR3 region of rearranged TCR beta genes was amplified from genomic DNA by a multiplex PCR assay. The amplified TCR beta libraries were sequenced on the Illumina HiSeq System as 87-base-pair reads. In the paper's pipeline: A later analysis tallied 75 million to 85 million unique TCR beta chains across the 600 to 700 repertoires, and about 10 million of those chains were shared by two or more donors. Raw reads were error-corrected and collapsed into unique sequences by a nearest-neighbor algorithm in which closely related sequences were merged to remove PCR and sequencing errors. CDR3 sequences were aligned to IMGT reference sequences to assign V, D and J gene segments. For a sequence to be retained, at least a six-nucleotide match to both a V gene segment and a J gene segment was required. A rearrangement counted as productive if the CDR3 had no stop codons and remained in frame with V and J, and every other rearrangement counted as non-productive. CDR3 was defined according to IMGT convention as the region running from the second conserved V-encoded cysteine to the conserved J-encoded phenylalanine. The earlier analysis of roughly 590 of the donors excluded sequences that lacked an unambiguous match to a single V gene segment. In an earlier analysis of some 590 of the donors, a V segment was called functional when productive rearrangements were above 56.7%, and segregating when the standard deviation between donors exceeded 5%. To diagnose cytomegalovirus status from the catalog of TCR beta chain sequences, a statistical classification framework was built. In a later analysis, TCR nucleotide sequences were compared against IMGT/GENE-DB human TR gene sequences so that V and J genes could be assigned. Using the TCRdist pipeline, a later analysis assigned CDR3 sequences along with most-parsimonious VDJ recombination scenarios. In a later analysis, every TCR beta chain was defined by the combination of its CDR3 amino acid sequence and its V-gene family, and reads without a unique V-gene family were dropped. As a way to deal with suspected cross-contamination and a sequencing artifact, a later analysis dropped more than 500 nucleotide sequences that were highly shared and had low generation probability. In a later analysis, a clonal expansion index was calculated for each public chain from normalized within-repertoire ranks of inferred template counts. In a later analysis, generation probabilities were computed with a VDJ recombination model fitted to out-of-frame rearrangements, and the resulting probabilities were checked against IGoR. Hypergeometric tests were used in a later analysis to score TCR-TCR, TCR-HLA and TCR-CMV co-occurrence, with a repertoire-size bias correction applied to the TCR pairs. To estimate false discovery rates, a later analysis permuted the HLA or CMV assignments 20 times. In a later analysis, co-occurring TCRs were grouped using DBSCAN, with TCRdist sequence similarity added in when clustering inside HLA-allele-positive subsets. Co-occurrence clustering excluded repertoires with fewer than 30,000 or more than 120,000 public chains, plus five with anomalous nucleotide sharing. TCRdb took over this immuneACCESS table, retaining in-frame rearrangements with V and J assigned. Such tables are incomplete; in checked studies, under half of the missing clones stem from an unresolved V gene, and the remainder is unexplained. V, J and clone size were drawn from that table, and D and trimming were deduced from the DNA. For this sample there are some 150,000 clones; about three quarters appear just once. The leading ten clones occupy less than 1% of the sample.

Note on this clone: Its antigen is not yet known. Base qualities are not provided; no much larger clone lies one nucleotide away.

The cohort comprised 710 or so healthy bone marrow donors. All cohort members were sampled while nominally healthy, although unrecorded immune exposures were likely present. The donor tested CMV seronegative, placing the donor among the 350 to 400 seronegative members of the cohort. A peripheral blood sample was collected from each donor, and TCR beta sequencing was performed on peripheral blood mononuclear cells. The Qiagen DNeasy Blood Extraction Kit was used to extract genomic DNA from the blood cell samples. The origin of this receptor is a female donor in good health and CMV-seronegative. The sequencing sample was made of PBMCs. The chain uses TRBV10-2 and TRBJ2-5; the central 10 bases match TRBD2. Judging by the DNA end, TRBJ2-7 fits better; the J call may be wrong. The nucleotides read TGCGCCAGCCAAGCGGGGGGGGTCTACGAGCAGTACTTC. This encodes CASQAGGVYEQYF.